The entry below describes one T cell receptor (beta chain). The data are from a study of blood T cell repertoires in COVID-19. Overall study context: Whether acute or convalescent, the COVID-19 samples came from the United States, Italy and Spain.

CDR3 length: 14 amino acids. The ends were cut back, 2 bases at V and 3 bases at J, with 10 bases in the middle. Per germline, CDR1 LNHDA and CDR2 SQIVND (reference sequence). Study processing details: The assay estimated nucleated cells by amplifying reference gene primers. Here immunoSEQ multiplex PCR was the method, and the copy in TCRdb shows in-frame clones only, minus some. V and J calls and clone size are as listed in that table; D and trimming were resolved from the DNA. The sample comprises about 210,000 clones, roughly 85% of which are singletons, and 2% to 3% rests with the top ten. J is TRBJ1-1 and V is TRBV19, with a tentative D call TRBD1 (6 bases). The sequenced sample consisted of peripheral blood. The receptor was derived from a woman between 35 and 50 years old with active or convalescent COVID-19. The CDR3 spells CASSITGLDTEAFF. The CDR3, as DNA: TGTGCCAGTAGTATAACAGGGTTGGACACTGAAGCTTTCTTT.